This TCR beta chain was obtained from a study of circulating CD8 cells and anti-PD-1 response in melanoma. Germline V gives CDR1 DFQATT, CDR2 SNEGSKA (reference sequence). V was cut by 0 bases and J by 5 bases, with 8 bases left in between. The CDR3 spans 13 residues. Sample share makes this clonotype medium-sized. Using approximately 16 ng of total RNA, TCR libraries were made with the QIAseq Immune Repertoire TCR panel. TCRdb reprocessed the reads via MiXCR and lists one record per CDR3 protein. The data show approximately 530 distinct CDR3 sequences, around 7.8% seen once. Live CD3+CD8+TCRalphabeta+ cells were sorted into four subsets by PD-1 and/or TIGIT.

Sequenced material: CD8+ T cells from PBMCs, taken at baseline or after one month of anti-PD-1 therapy (not recorded which). This chain uses TRBV20-1 with TRBJ2-1; the D gene is possibly TRBD2 (6 bases). The source is a human donor with melanoma. The chain's CDR3 is CSARERGHNEQFF. Here the CDR3 DNA reads TGCAGTGCTAGAGAGCGGGGACACAATGAGCAGTTCTTC.